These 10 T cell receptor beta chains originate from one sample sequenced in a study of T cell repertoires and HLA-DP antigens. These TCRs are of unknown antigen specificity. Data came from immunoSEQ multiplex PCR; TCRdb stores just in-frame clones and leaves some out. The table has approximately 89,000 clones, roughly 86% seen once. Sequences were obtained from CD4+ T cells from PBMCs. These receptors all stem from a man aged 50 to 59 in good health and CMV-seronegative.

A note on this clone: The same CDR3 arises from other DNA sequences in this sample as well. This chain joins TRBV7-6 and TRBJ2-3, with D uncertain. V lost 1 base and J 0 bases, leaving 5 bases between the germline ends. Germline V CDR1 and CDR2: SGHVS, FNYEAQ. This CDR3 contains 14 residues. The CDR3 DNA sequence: TGTGCCAGCAGCTTAGATAGTAGCACAGATACGCAGTATTTT. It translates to CASSLDSSTDTQYF.

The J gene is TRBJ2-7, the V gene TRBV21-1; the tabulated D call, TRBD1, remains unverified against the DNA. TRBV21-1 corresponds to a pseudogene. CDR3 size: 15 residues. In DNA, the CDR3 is TGTGCCAGCAGCAAAGAACAGGGGGCGCGGTACGAGCAGTACTTC. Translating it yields CASSKEQGARYEQYF.

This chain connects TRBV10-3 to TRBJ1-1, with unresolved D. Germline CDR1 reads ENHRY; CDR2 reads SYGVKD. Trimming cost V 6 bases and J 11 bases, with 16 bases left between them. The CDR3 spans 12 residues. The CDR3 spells CAISAKGLVAFF. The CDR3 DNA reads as TGTGCCATCAGCGCCAAGGGTCTGGTGGCTTTCTTT.

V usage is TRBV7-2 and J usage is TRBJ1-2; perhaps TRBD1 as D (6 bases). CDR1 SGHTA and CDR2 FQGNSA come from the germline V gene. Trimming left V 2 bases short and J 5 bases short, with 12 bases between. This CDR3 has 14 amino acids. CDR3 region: CASSLHTGLYGYTF. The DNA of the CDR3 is TGTGCCAGCAGCTTACACACAGGGTTATATGGCTACACCTTC.

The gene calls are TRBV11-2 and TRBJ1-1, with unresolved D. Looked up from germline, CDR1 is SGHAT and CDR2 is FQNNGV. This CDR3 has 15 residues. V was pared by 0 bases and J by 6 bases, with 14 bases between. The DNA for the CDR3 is TGTGCCAGCAGCTTAGATCCACGCTCCATAGCTGAAGCTTTCTTT. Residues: CASSLDPRSIAEAFF.

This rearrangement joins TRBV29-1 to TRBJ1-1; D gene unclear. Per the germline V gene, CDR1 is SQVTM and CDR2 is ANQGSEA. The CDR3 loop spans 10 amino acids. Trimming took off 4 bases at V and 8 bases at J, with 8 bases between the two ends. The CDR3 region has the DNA TGCAGCGTTGGTCATCTAGAAGCTTTCTTT. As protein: CSVGHLEAFF.

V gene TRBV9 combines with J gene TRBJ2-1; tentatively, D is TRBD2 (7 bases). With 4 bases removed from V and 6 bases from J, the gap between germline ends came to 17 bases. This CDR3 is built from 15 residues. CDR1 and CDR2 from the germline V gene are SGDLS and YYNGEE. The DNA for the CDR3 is TGTGCCAGCAGCCAAAGGGGGGGGCCCGTCAATGAGCAGTTCTTC. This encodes CASSQRGGPVNEQFF.

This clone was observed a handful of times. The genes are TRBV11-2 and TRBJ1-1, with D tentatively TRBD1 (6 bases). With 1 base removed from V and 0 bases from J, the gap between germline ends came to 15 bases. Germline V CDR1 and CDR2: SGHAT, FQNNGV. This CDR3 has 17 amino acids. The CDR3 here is CASSLAPTGGVNTEAFF. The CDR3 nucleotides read TGTGCCAGCAGCTTAGCCCCGACAGGCGGGGTGAACACTGAAGCTTTCTTT.

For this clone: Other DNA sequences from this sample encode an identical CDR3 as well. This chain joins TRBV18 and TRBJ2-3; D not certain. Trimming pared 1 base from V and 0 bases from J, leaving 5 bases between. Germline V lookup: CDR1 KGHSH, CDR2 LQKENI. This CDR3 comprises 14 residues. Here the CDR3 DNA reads TGTGCCAGCTCACCACAGACTAGCACAGATACGCAGTATTTT. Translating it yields CASSPQTSTDTQYF. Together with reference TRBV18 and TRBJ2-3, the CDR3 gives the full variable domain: NAGVMQNPRHLVRRRGQEARLRCSPMKGHSHVYWYRQLPEEGLKFMVYLQKENIIDESGMPKERFSAEFPKEGPSILRIQQVVRGDSAAYFCASSPQTSTDTQYFGPGTRLTVL.

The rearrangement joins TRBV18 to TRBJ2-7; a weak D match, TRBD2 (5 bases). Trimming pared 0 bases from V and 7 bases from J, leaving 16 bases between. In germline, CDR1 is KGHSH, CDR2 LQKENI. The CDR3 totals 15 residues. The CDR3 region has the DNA TGTGCCAGCTCACCACCCGGCAGAGGGATGGGGGAGCAGTACTTC. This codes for CASSPPGRGMGEQYF.